A single T cell receptor beta chain is shown here with its context. Its antigen is unknown. This entry comes from a study of vaccination and CD4 T cells after COVID-19. As for the study in general: Post-vaccine sample collection happened at a median of around 65 days after dose two, ranging 14 to 241. Control cultures, each given a CEFX pool, an HIV-1 Nef pool, or no peptide, were included.

Cultured CD4+ T cell DNA was sequenced using the Oncomine TCR Beta short-read assay. MiXCR was run by TCRdb on the PCR reads, yielding one entry per CDR3 protein. The repertoire holds under 15,000 distinct CDR3 sequences, with 50% as singletons. The treatment here: approximately nine-day PBMC culture with coronavirus spike peptide pools or control peptides (ViraFEST assay). Negative selection recovered the CD4+ T cells once they had spent nine to eleven days in culture. V lost 4 bases to trimming and J lost 3 bases, with 21 bases between them. In germline, CDR1 is MNHEY, CDR2 SMNVEV (reference sequence). CDR3 length equals 17 residues.

The chain is built from TRBV27 and TRBJ1-1, with D hard to call. The sample was CD4+ T cells from blood, cultured in vitro. The TCR comes from a human donor who had recovered from COVID-19. The chain's CDR3 is CASSSDPAQRLDTEAFF. The CDR3 region has the DNA TGTGCCAGCAGTTCCGACCCGGCCCAACGGTTGGACACTGAAGCTTTCTTT.